Included here is one T cell receptor (beta chain) sequence, with context. The source of the sample is a study of PD-L1 blockade in urothelial cancer. Study context: Males with urothelial cancer arising in the bladder constituted most of the roughly 30 patients. Prior chemotherapy ranged from 0 to 3 regimens per patient. Analysis of the blood was performed 3 weeks (second dose) and 6 weeks after treatment start.

The sample's time point: pretreatment peripheral blood. Spiked synthetic TCR analogs estimated absolute template abundance per PCR. Method: immunoSEQ multiplex PCR; TCRdb's copy keeps in-frame clones and lacks some. The sample includes 100,000 to 150,000 clones, about 81% seen only once; the top ten take about 2.9%. The source material was PBMCs, sampled around atezolizumab (anti-PD-L1) treatment. This TCR came from a man between 45 and 60 years old with urothelial cancer.

The CDR3 bases are TGTGCCAGCAGCACGCCCGGGACTAGCGGGAGTGAGGAGCAGTTCTTC. It translates to CASSTPGTSGSEEQFF. The rearrangement links TRBV11-3 to TRBJ2-1, with TRBD2 identical over 14 bases. Germline V gene sequence: CDR1 SGHNT, CDR2 YENEEA. This CDR3 contains 16 residues. V was clipped by 5 bases and J by 10 bases; unmatched bases: 10.